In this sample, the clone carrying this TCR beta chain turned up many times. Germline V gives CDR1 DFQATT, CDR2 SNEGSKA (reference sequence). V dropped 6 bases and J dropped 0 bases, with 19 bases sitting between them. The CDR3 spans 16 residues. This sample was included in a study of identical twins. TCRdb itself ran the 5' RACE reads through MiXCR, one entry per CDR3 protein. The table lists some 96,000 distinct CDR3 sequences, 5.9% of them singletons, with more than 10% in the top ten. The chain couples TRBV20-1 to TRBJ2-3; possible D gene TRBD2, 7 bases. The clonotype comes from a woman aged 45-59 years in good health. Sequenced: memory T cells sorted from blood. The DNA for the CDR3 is TGCAGTGCCACAGCAGCGGGGCAGGGGAGCACAGATACGCAGTATTTT. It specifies CSATAAGQGSTDTQYF.